This T cell receptor beta chain emerged from a study of OX40 agonist ivuxolimab in advanced cancers. Some clones are missing from TCRdb's copy, which holds only in-frame ones; the method was immunoSEQ multiplex PCR. This sample has under 40,000 clones, with roughly 84% found just once. This receptor was obtained from an adult with an advanced solid tumor such as melanoma, head and neck, liver or kidney cancer. Sequences were derived from CD4+ or CD8+ T cells sorted from blood, sampled in a trial of the OX40 agonist ivuxolimab.

The chain's CDR3 is CASSIGQWINEQFF. The DNA of the CDR3 is TGTGCCAGCAGCATCGGACAGTGGATCAATGAGCAGTTCTTC. V usage is TRBV21-1 and J usage is TRBJ2-1; TRBD1 is taken as the D call from the table, unchecked against the DNA. TRBV21-1 is shown as a pseudogene. This CDR3 comprises 14 residues.